Below are 28 T cell receptor beta chains sequenced from a single sample in a study of T-cell memory formation after mild COVID-19. Using its own MiXCR run on the 5' RACE reads, TCRdb lists one record per CDR3 protein. Counted here are approximately 290,000 distinct CDR3 sequences, more than 15% occurring once; the ten biggest clones make up about a fifth. Sequenced: PBMCs or a T cell subset sorted from them (not recorded which). The source of these receptors is a man aged 18 to 29 who had mild COVID-19 (a few samples of this study predate the infection). Cell type and time point are not known.

J is TRBJ2-1 and V is TRBV9, with D unresolved. The CDR3 is 15 residues long. Germline V gives CDR1 SGDLS, CDR2 YYNGEE. Trimming took 0 bases from V and 4 from J, leaving 11 bases between them. The CDR3 DNA reads as TGTGCCAGCAGCGTAGTCCCCTCTCCGTACAATGAGCAGTTCTTC. Translation: CASSVVPSPYNEQFF. The complete variable domain, with remaining parts taken from reference TRBV9 and TRBJ2-1, reads DSGVTQTPKHLITATGQRVTLRCSPRSGDLSVYWYQQSLDQGLQFLIQYYNGEERAKGNILERFSAQQFPDLHSELNLSSLELGDSALYFCASSVVPSPYNEQFFGPGTRLTVL.

This clonotype was observed a handful of times. V and J are TRBV20-1 and TRBJ2-5, with 9 bases fitting TRBD2. With 0 bases clipped from V and 10 bases from J, the junction kept 9 bases outside the gene matches. The CDR3 extends over 14 amino acids. Looked up from germline, CDR1 is DFQATT and CDR2 is SNEGSKA (reference sequence). CDR3 loop: CSARDASGVYGQYF. The DNA for the CDR3 is TGCAGTGCTAGAGATGCTAGCGGGGTATATGGCCAGTACTTC.

This clonotype has just a few counts. The rearrangement joins TRBV12-3 or TRBV12-4 to TRBJ1-6, with 7 positions matching TRBD1. This CDR3 has 14 amino acids. Trimming removed 7 bases from V and 6 bases from J; junction bases left unmatched: 6. The CDR3 is CASTLDRSNSPLHF. Here the CDR3 DNA reads TGTGCCAGCACCCTGGACAGGAGTAATTCACCCCTCCACTTT.

A few counts support this clonotype. The chain recombines TRBV5-1 with TRBJ2-2; 7 positions agree with TRBD1. V dropped 4 bases and J dropped 3; count of bases not matched to a gene: 3. Germline CDR1 is SGHRS and CDR2 is YFSETQ. This CDR3 comprises 14 residues. The CDR3 nucleotides are TGCGCCAGCAGCACGACAGGGTACACCGGGGAGCTGTTTTTT. This encodes CASSTTGYTGELFF.

This clonotype was seen repeatedly, ten times or more. V gene TRBV7-9 combines with J gene TRBJ2-1; either TRBD1 or TRBD2 may fit D (6 bases each). Germline-derived CDR1 and CDR2 are SEHNR and FQNEAQ (reference sequence). Deletions cut 11 bases from V and 4 bases from J, with 18 bases between. This CDR3 contains 14 residues. This chain's CDR3 is CASRVTGAYNEQFF. The CDR3 DNA reads as TGTGCCTCCCGGGTAACGGGGGCTTACAATGAGCAGTTCTTC.

This clonotype appeared a few times. The chain recombines TRBV5-8 with TRBJ2-3; D is perhaps TRBD1 or TRBD2 (5 bases each). Trimming took 0 bases from V and 4 from J, leaving 18 bases between them. Germline CDR1 reads SGHTS; CDR2 reads YDEGEE. The CDR3 covers 17 residues. CDR3 coding DNA: TGTGCCAGCAGCTTGGCCTGGGGGACCCAAGGGGCAGATACGCAGTATTTT. Translating gives CASSLAWGTQGADTQYF.

The CDR3: CASSTSNNEKLFF. The CDR3 nucleotides are TGTGCCAGCAGCACCAGTAACAATGAAAAACTGTTTTTT. This chain uses TRBV7-2 with TRBJ1-4; D is ambiguous. Between the trimmed V and J ends, which lost 5 bases and 5 bases, there was a span of 9 bases. This CDR3 is built from 13 residues. The V gene's germline CDR1 is SGHTA and CDR2 FQGNSA.

This clonotype came up a few times. The J gene is TRBJ2-7, the V gene TRBV6-2 or TRBV6-3; 8 bases map to TRBD1. This CDR3 comprises 14 residues. The V gene end was trimmed by 7 bases and the J gene end by 6 bases; junction bases not matched to a gene: 11. Germline V CDR1 and CDR2: MNHEY, SVGEGT. CDR3 nucleotides: TGTGCCAGCAAGGGATTGGACAGGGCCATCGAGCAGTACGTC. This sequence encodes CASKGLDRAIEQYV.

The V call is TRBV5-8, the J call TRBJ2-3, with D tentatively TRBD1 (5 bases). There are 15 residues in the CDR3. The germline V gene encodes CDR1 SGHTS and CDR2 YDEGEE. V shed 7 bases and J shed 2 bases, with 17 bases lying between them. The CDR3 nucleotides read TGTGCCAGCTCCGTATGGGGCGGATCCACAGATACGCAGTATTTT. It specifies CASSVWGGSTDTQYF.

V usage is TRBV5-1 and J usage is TRBJ2-7, with D possibly being TRBD1 (6 bases). This CDR3 has 14 residues. The germline V gene has CDR1 SGHRS and CDR2 YFSETQ. The V gene lost 0 bases and the J gene lost 6 bases, with 13 bases spanning the gap. CDR3 region: CASSLGVGAAEQYF. The CDR3 region has the DNA TGCGCCAGCAGCTTGGGTGTGGGGGCAGCCGAGCAGTACTTC.

This clonotype was found a few times. CDR3 coding DNA: TGTGCCAGCAGCTCCCTGACAGGGGACGAGACCCAGTACTTC. It encodes CASSSLTGDETQYF. The gene calls are TRBV7-3 and TRBJ2-5; 8 nucleotides agree with TRBD1. This CDR3 has 14 amino acids. With V trimmed by 4 bases and J by 5 bases, 6 bases remained unmatched. Per the germline V gene, CDR1 is SGHTA and CDR2 is FQGTGA.

This clonotype has just a few counts. The rearrangement links TRBV6-2 or TRBV6-3 to TRBJ2-1, with 10 bases fitting TRBD1. The CDR3 contains 14 residues. With 6 bases clipped from V and 8 bases from J, the junction kept 7 bases outside the gene matches. Germline lookup yields CDR1 MNHEY and CDR2 SVGEGT. The CDR3, as DNA: TGTGCCAGCAGGGGACAGGGGATTGGAGATGAGCAGTTCTTC. Encoded protein: CASRGQGIGDEQFF.

J is TRBJ1-1 and V is TRBV9, with D uncertain. V dropped 4 bases and J dropped 7 bases, with 8 bases sitting between them. Germline values: CDR1 SGDLS, CDR2 YYNGEE. This CDR3 comprises 11 residues. CDR3 residues: CASSPAGEAFF. DNA of the CDR3: TGTGCCAGCAGCCCGGCTGGTGAAGCTTTCTTT.

This clonotype has more than one count but fewer than ten. This chain links TRBV4-1 with TRBJ2-3; tentatively, D is TRBD1 or TRBD2 (5 bases each). V was pared by 1 base and J by 3 bases, with 14 bases between. CDR1 is MGHRA, CDR2 YSYEKL, per germline. This CDR3 has 16 amino acids. In DNA, the CDR3 is TGCGCCAGCAGCCAAGGTGGGGGAAGTTGGACAGATACGCAGTATTTT. It specifies CASSQGGGSWTDTQYF.

This clonotype occurred many times. The V call is TRBV13, the J call TRBJ2-4; D gene uncertain. Trimming pared 0 bases from V and 11 bases from J, leaving 8 bases between. Germline V gives CDR1 PRHDT, CDR2 FYEKMQ (reference sequence). The CDR3 is 12 amino acids. The CDR3 coding sequence is TGTGCCAGCAGCTTAGGGGTGCAGGTTCAGTACTTC. This sequence encodes CASSLGVQVQYF.

The chain joins TRBV7-6 to TRBJ2-7; D is tentatively TRBD1 or TRBD2 (6 bases each). The CDR3 extends over 15 amino acids. V was shortened by 2 bases and J by 2 bases, with 13 bases between the two germline ends. Germline loops: CDR1 SGHVS, CDR2 FNYEAQ. CDR3 protein: CASSLLGGNTYEQYF. The CDR3 DNA is TGTGCCAGCAGCTTATTGGGGGGCAACACCTACGAGCAGTACTTC.

The genes are TRBV29-1 and TRBJ2-7; 8 nucleotides match TRBD1. Germline CDR1 reads SQVTM; CDR2 reads ANQGSEA. The CDR3 consists of 13 residues. The V gene end was trimmed by 7 bases and the J gene end by 3 bases; junction bases not matched to a gene: 8. The CDR3 reads CSAGGDRRYEQYF. CDR3 sequence (DNA): TGCAGCGCTGGCGGGGACAGGCGCTACGAGCAGTACTTC.

This clonotype was detected a few times. V gene TRBV10-3 combines with J gene TRBJ2-7; D might be TRBD2 (5 bases). The length of the CDR3 is 13 residues. Germline assignment: CDR1 ENHRY and CDR2 SYGVKD. V lost 4 bases to trimming and J lost 6 bases, with 13 bases between them. The CDR3 DNA sequence: TGTGCCATCAGTGCGGAGGAGTCTGGCGAGCAGTACTTC. As protein: CAISAEESGEQYF.

This clonotype has only one observation. The V gene is TRBV27, the J gene TRBJ2-5; D may match TRBD1 or TRBD2 (6 bases each). Trimming left V 8 bases short and J 4 bases short, with 14 bases between. There are 13 residues in the CDR3. Germline-derived CDR1 and CDR2 are MNHEY and SMNVEV (reference sequence). The CDR3 bases are TGTGCCAGCGGGCCGGGGGCCGGAGAGACCCAGTACTTC. The encoded protein is CASGPGAGETQYF.

This clonotype was counted between two and nine times. The chain is built from TRBV4-3 and TRBJ2-5, with TRBD2 identical over 7 bases. Germline V gene lookup returns CDR1 LGHNA and CDR2 YSLEER. J was trimmed by 1 base and V by 3 bases; bases with no gene match: 8. The CDR3 is 16 amino acids. The CDR3 nucleotides are TGCGCCAGCAGCCAGCAACTAGCGCGAGCCCAAGAGACCCAGTACTTC. Its translation is CASSQQLARAQETQYF.

Worth noting for this clonotype: A read error may produce the germline difference seen at one junction end. The genes are TRBV18 and TRBJ2-1; 8 bases match TRBD1. Germline CDR1 reads KGHSH; CDR2 reads LQKENI. CDR3 length: 14 residues. CDR3 in amino acids: CSSSSRQGINEQFF. The CDR3 nucleotides read TGTTCCAGCTCATCAAGACAGGGGATTAATGAGCAGTTCTTC.

This clonotype appeared many times. This chain connects TRBV20-1 to TRBJ1-3; perhaps TRBD1 as D (6 bases). Trimming left V 6 bases short and J 11 bases short, with 17 bases between. The V gene's germline CDR1 is DFQATT and CDR2 SNEGSKA (reference sequence). This CDR3 comprises 12 residues. The CDR3 protein is CSAQLQGTAIYF. CDR3 in DNA: TGCAGTGCGCAATTACAGGGAACCGCCATATATTTT.

This chain links TRBV7-2 with TRBJ1-1; 11 bases line up with TRBD1. The V segment lost 4 bases and the J segment 6 bases; nucleotides outside the gene matches: 4. Germline V gene data show CDR1 as SGHTA and CDR2 as FQGNSA. The CDR3 consists of 14 residues. In DNA form, the CDR3 reads TGTGCCAGCAGCTGGGGACAGGGGGGGTCTGAAGCTTTCTTT. It yields the protein CASSWGQGGSEAFF.

The CDR3 bases are TGCGCCAGCAGCCAATATTTGAGTCGCCCCAATACGCAGTATTTT. Residues: CASSQYLSRPNTQYF. This chain joins TRBV4-3 and TRBJ2-3, with D hard to call. CDR1 and CDR2 from the germline V gene are LGHNA and YSLEER. The CDR3 loop spans 15 amino acids. V lost 2 bases and J 7 bases, leaving 16 bases between the germline ends.

The rearrangement uses TRBV21-1 and TRBJ2-5; the table's D gene call, TRBD2, was not cross checked with the DNA. TRBV21-1 is recorded as a pseudogene. This CDR3 is built from 17 residues. The CDR3 protein is CASSKVYEGLSQETQYF. The CDR3 nucleotides read TGTGCCAGCAGCAAAGTGTATGAGGGACTAAGTCAAGAGACCCAGTACTTC.

This clonotype has just a few counts. The chain couples TRBV3-1 to TRBJ2-7, with a tentative D call TRBD2 (6 bases). CDR1 LGHDT and CDR2 YNNKEL come from the germline V gene (reference sequence). The CDR3 sequence is 15 residues long. V was clipped by 4 bases and J by 5 bases, with 18 bases between them. The CDR3 spells CASSLGPSSVDEQYV. The CDR3 DNA follows: TGTGCCAGCAGCCTGGGACCATCTAGCGTGGACGAGCAGTACGTC.

CDR3 nucleotides: TGTGCCAGCAGCAAGACAGGGGATCCGTACTTC. This gives the protein CASSKTGDPYF. This chain uses TRBV7-2 with TRBJ2-4; 8 nucleotides match TRBD1. This CDR3 is built from 11 residues. V lost 5 bases, J lost 15 bases, and 6 bases stayed unmatched. CDR1 SGHTA and CDR2 FQGNSA come from the germline V gene.

A few counts support this clonotype. This sequence joins TRBV4-1 and TRBJ2-7, with 11 bases that match TRBD2. Germline assignment: CDR1 MGHRA and CDR2 YSYEKL. This CDR3 is built from 16 residues. Losses at the gene ends were 3 bases for V and 0 bases for J; bases not matched to a gene: 4. The CDR3 loop reads CASSQTSGDFSYEQYF. CDR3 nucleotides: TGCGCCAGCAGCCAGACTAGCGGGGACTTCTCCTACGAGCAGTACTTC.